This is a list of T cell receptor beta chains from one sample in a study of T-cell memory formation after mild COVID-19. MiXCR, applied by TCRdb to the 5' RACE reads, yields one record per CDR3 protein. The table lists around 190,000 distinct CDR3 sequences, roughly 20% of them singletons, with under 4.5% in the top ten. The sequenced material came from PBMCs or a T cell subset sorted from them (not recorded which). The receptor source for this set is a man aged 18 to 30 who had mild COVID-19 (a few samples of this study predate the infection). Cell type and time point are not known. Both conserved end residues are part of each CDR3. A D gene is named only where the DNA matches it firmly. The listing skips clone size in some rows; elsewhere it reads once, few, many or a size class.

j_call v_call d_call clone_size cdr3_length cdr3_aa cdr3_nt
TRBJ1-1 TRBV12-3/TRBV12-4 TRBD1 . 15 CASRLKTGRDTEAFF TGTGCCAGCAGACTTAAGACAGGGAGGGACACTGAAGCTTTCTTT
TRBJ2-5 TRBV20-1 . . 11 CSAGTVGTQYF TGCAGTGCCGGGACCGTGGGGACCCAGTACTTC
TRBJ2-7 TRBV5-6 . . 15 CASSSGPGRPNEQYF TGTGCCAGCAGCTCCGGGCCAGGGAGGCCAAACGAGCAGTACTTC
TRBJ1-2 TRBV4-2 . . 14 CASSQDEYSYGYTF TGTGCCAGCAGCCAAGATGAGTATTCCTATGGCTACACCTTC
TRBJ2-7 TRBV5-1 . . 14 CASSLPGLGDEQYF TGCGCCAGCAGCCTGCCCGGGCTAGGGGACGAGCAGTACTTC
TRBJ2-3 TRBV7-3 TRBD2 few 18 CASSLFGLAGTFTDTQYF TGTGCCAGCAGCTTATTCGGCCTAGCGGGGACCTTCACAGATACGCAGTATTTT
TRBJ2-1 TRBV10-2 . few 15 CASRTSGGLSNEQFF TGCGCCAGCAGGACCTCAGGTGGCCTAAGCAATGAGCAGTTCTTC
TRBJ1-4 TRBV4-2 TRBD1 . 15 CASREQGLEGEKLFF TGTGCCAGCAGAGAACAGGGGTTAGAAGGTGAAAAACTGTTTTTT
TRBJ2-2 TRBV4-1 TRBD2 many 17 CASSLYSSGGGTGELFF TGCGCCAGCAGCCTATACTCTAGCGGGGGGGGCACCGGGGAGCTGTTTTTT
TRBJ2-5 TRBV5-1 . . 13 CASSFGVTETQYF TGCGCCAGCAGCTTTGGAGTTACTGAGACCCAGTACTTC
TRBJ2-3 TRBV28 TRBD2 . 16 CASRSGTSGDAAAQYF TGTGCCAGCAGATCCGGGACTAGCGGGGACGCAGCAGCGCAGTATTTT
TRBJ2-2 TRBV10-3 TRBD1 few 17 CAISESLGQGVFGELFF TGTGCCATCAGTGAGTCATTGGGACAGGGGGTCTTCGGGGAGCTGTTTTTT
TRBJ1-1 TRBV6-2/TRBV6-3 . . 16 CATKGAAEDMNTEAFF TGTGCCACCAAGGGTGCCGCGGAGGACATGAACACTGAAGCTTTCTTT
TRBJ1-2 TRBV3-1 . . 14 CASSHRLVGLGYTF TGTGCCAGCAGCCATCGACTCGTGGGGCTTGGCTACACCTTC
TRBJ2-3 TRBV6-2/TRBV6-3 . few 14 CASSYTGDTDTQYF TGTGCCAGCAGTTATACCGGGGACACAGATACGCAGTATTTT
TRBJ2-5 TRBV4-3 TRBD1 . 15 CASSQDYRTGETQYF TGCGCCAGCAGCCAAGACTATCGGACAGGAGAGACCCAGTACTTC
TRBJ1-1 TRBV29-1 . . 15 CSVDPGAGAGTEAFF TGCAGCGTTGACCCGGGGGCAGGGGCGGGCACTGAAGCTTTCTTT
TRBJ2-7 TRBV5-6 TRBD2 . 16 CASSFPGASGPYEQYF TGTGCCAGCAGCTTCCCGGGCGCTAGCGGTCCCTACGAGCAGTACTTC
TRBJ1-6 TRBV7-3 TRBD1 . 13 CASSPDRDSPLHF TGTGCCAGCAGCCCAGACAGGGATTCACCCCTCCACTTT
TRBJ1-5 TRBV28 . few 13 CASLSLLGQPQHF TGTGCCAGCCTTTCTCTGTTGGGTCAGCCCCAGCATTTT
TRBJ2-3 TRBV4-1 . . 14 CASSQAGTLDTQYF TGCGCCAGCAGCCAAGCTGGGACACTCGATACGCAGTATTTT
TRBJ2-7 TRBV20-1 TRBD2 few 13 CSAAGTSGYEQYF TGCAGTGCAGCCGGGACTAGCGGCTACGAGCAGTACTTC
TRBJ2-3 TRBV27 TRBD2 . 16 CASSLRERGSTDTQYF TGTGCCAGCAGTTTAAGGGAGCGGGGGAGCACAGATACGCAGTATTTT
TRBJ1-3 TRBV7-2 . few 15 CASSYFQGSGNTIYF TGTGCCAGCAGCTATTTCCAGGGCTCTGGAAACACCATATATTTT
TRBJ1-2 TRBV7-2 . . 12 CASSRDNYGYTF TGTGCCAGCAGCAGGGATAACTATGGCTACACCTTC
TRBJ2-7 TRBV5-6 TRBD2 many 15 CASSFLTRGEYEQYF TGTGCCAGCAGCTTTCTCACCCGGGGGGAGTACGAGCAGTACTTC
TRBJ2-1 TRBV5-1 TRBD2 few 12 CASSAEAGVQFF TGCGCCAGCAGCGCCGAAGCGGGGGTCCAGTTCTTC
TRBJ2-1 TRBV24-1 TRBD1 few 13 CATSGDSYNEQFF TGTGCCACGTCCGGGGACAGTTACAATGAGCAGTTCTTC
TRBJ1-1 TRBV25-1 . . 16 CASSESGSGDSTGAFF TGTGCCAGCAGTGAATCAGGGTCAGGGGACTCAACGGGAGCTTTCTTT
TRBJ2-1 TRBV12-3/TRBV12-4 . few 14 CASSPLSLYNEQFF TGTGCCAGCAGCCCCCTGAGCCTCTACAATGAGCAGTTCTTC
TRBJ1-1 TRBV6-5 . few 10 CASGRVEAFF TGTGCCAGCGGTCGGGTTGAAGCTTTCTTT
TRBJ1-5 TRBV6-2/TRBV6-3 TRBD1 . 18 CASSYQTGTGFLGQPQHF TGTGCCAGCAGTTACCAAACCGGGACAGGGTTTCTAGGTCAGCCCCAGCATTTT
TRBJ1-2 TRBV2 . . 13 CARGGLTIYGYTF TGTGCCAGGGGGGGACTGACTATCTATGGCTACACCTTC
TRBJ2-3 TRBV11-3 TRBD1 . 15 CASSLQTGLVDTQYF TGTGCCAGCAGCCTCCAGACAGGGTTGGTAGATACGCAGTATTTT
TRBJ2-3 TRBV9 TRBD2 . 16 CASSGPVAGLPDTQYF TGTGCCAGCAGCGGTCCGGTAGCGGGGTTACCAGATACGCAGTATTTT
TRBJ2-3 TRBV7-2 . few 12 CASRVQTDTQYF TGTGCCAGCAGGGTCCAAACAGATACGCAGTATTTT
TRBJ2-2 TRBV12-3/TRBV12-4 TRBD2 many 18 CASSAATLRGGLGGELFF TGTGCCAGCAGTGCCGCGACTTTGCGGGGGGGCCTCGGCGGGGAGCTGTTTTTT
TRBJ1-1 TRBV29-1 . few 12 CSVSGRVQGAFF TGCAGCGTCTCCGGGAGGGTTCAGGGAGCTTTCTTT
TRBJ1-4 TRBV6-5 TRBD1 . 14 CASRRQGSDEKLFF TGTGCCAGCAGAAGACAGGGCAGCGATGAAAAACTGTTTTTT
TRBJ1-5 TRBV15 . many 13 CATSRDQNQPQHF TGTGCCACCAGCAGAGATCAGAATCAGCCCCAGCATTTT
TRBJ2-3 TRBV7-3 . . 15 CASSALGESTDTQYF TGTGCCAGCAGCGCCCTAGGGGAGAGCACAGATACGCAGTATTTT